Listed here is a single T cell receptor (beta chain). This sample also contains other DNA sequences that code for the same CDR3. Donors of Cohort 3 who recovered were those that had two negative PCRs, clearance, or symptom resolution. There are 13 residues in the CDR3. Germline V gives CDR1 KGHSH, CDR2 LQKENI. Trimming removed 3 bases from V and 4 bases from J, with 9 bases in between. This specimen comes from a study of blood T cell repertoires in COVID-19. Overall study: Italy, Spain and the United States were the sources of the convalescent and acute COVID-19 samples.

The table came from immunoSEQ multiplex PCR; TCRdb's copy has only in-frame clones and leaves some out. The sample records around 200,000 clones, more than 80% being singletons. This clonotype originated in a middle-aged man who had recovered from COVID-19. J is TRBJ1-2 and V is TRBV18, with D possibly matching TRBD1 (5 bases). What was sequenced was PBMCs or T cells enriched from blood (not recorded which). The CDR3 DNA is TGTGCCAGCTCACCCGACAGAGCCTATGGCTACACCTTC. Its translation: CASSPDRAYGYTF.